The 27 T cell receptor beta chains presented below share a single source sample, sequenced in a study of cytomegalovirus exposure and HLA in healthy donors. The data were produced by immunoSEQ multiplex PCR, yet TCRdb's version contains in-frame clones alone and is incomplete. There are about 82,000 clones in the sample; 90% to 95% occur only once, and about 0.61% lies in the top ten. The sequencing input was PBMCs. The receptors here all came from a man in his late teens or twenties in good health and CMV-seronegative.

The chain recombines TRBV19 with TRBJ1-5, with D maybe TRBD1 (6 bases). Germline assignment: CDR1 LNHDA and CDR2 SQIVND (reference sequence). V dropped 8 bases and J dropped 4 bases, with 12 bases sitting between them. The CDR3 has 13 residues. CDR3 bases: TGTGCCAGTCCAGCAGGGGTAAATCAGCCCCAGCATTTT. This encodes CASPAGVNQPQHF.

A remark on this clone: Other DNA sequences from this sample encode an identical CDR3 as well. The rearrangement links TRBV27 to TRBJ1-1, with D possibly TRBD1 on 5 matching bases. V shed 4 bases and J shed 4 bases, with 7 bases lying between them. CDR1 is MNHEY, CDR2 SMNVEV, per germline (reference sequence). This CDR3 comprises 12 residues. The CDR3 coding sequence is TGTGCCAGCAGTTCCGGGGGCACTGAAGCTTTCTTT. Translation: CASSSGGTEAFF.

The chain links TRBV7-2 to TRBJ1-1; D may be TRBD1 (6 bases). V shed 4 bases and J shed 4 bases, with 13 bases lying between them. The CDR3 runs to 14 residues. CDR1 is SGHTA, CDR2 FQGNSA, per germline. In DNA, the CDR3 is TGTGCCAGCAGCTCCAGGGGATGGGGCACTGAAGCTTTCTTT. Residues: CASSSRGWGTEAFF.

V gene TRBV5-4 combines with J gene TRBJ2-7; weak D call: TRBD1 (6 bases). The germline CDR1 and CDR2 sequences are SGHNT and YYREEE (reference sequence). Trimming stripped 0 bases from V and 3 bases from J, with 16 bases between. The length of the CDR3 is 16 residues. The CDR3 loop reads CASSLVGAGAYYEQYF. For the CDR3, the DNA is TGTGCCAGCAGCTTGGTAGGGGCAGGGGCCTACTACGAGCAGTACTTC.

This chain joins TRBV6-5 and TRBJ1-2; 9 bases fit TRBD1. V lost 7 bases, J lost 8 bases, and 5 bases stayed unmatched. The CDR3 runs to 12 residues. Germline V CDR1 and CDR2: MNHEY, SVGAGI. Here the CDR3 DNA reads TGTGCCAGCACCAAGGGACAGGGAGGCTACACCTTC. Its protein is CASTKGQGGYTF.

The chain joins TRBV5-1 to TRBJ2-5; D gene uncertain. This CDR3 has 14 residues. Trimming removed 2 bases from V and 5 bases from J, with 13 bases in between. Germline assignment: CDR1 SGHRS and CDR2 YFSETQ. In DNA, the CDR3 is TGCGCCAGCAGCTTTAGCTCGTGGTTGGAGACCCAGTACTTC. Protein product: CASSFSSWLETQYF.

The chain recombines TRBV9 with TRBJ1-2; 8 positions agree with TRBD1. The CDR3 has 15 residues. Looked up from germline, CDR1 is SGDLS and CDR2 is YYNGEE. V lost 3 bases to trimming and J lost 4 bases; unmatched junction nucleotides: 8. CDR3: CASSARTGTGYGYTF. The CDR3 DNA reads TGTGCCAGCAGCGCACGGACAGGGACGGGCTATGGCTACACCTTC.

Concerning this clone itself: At the DNA level, this CDR3 is encoded by other sequences in the same sample as well. The chain is built from TRBV5-1 and TRBJ1-1, with D uncertain. The germline gives CDR1 SGHRS, CDR2 YFSETQ. With 0 bases removed from V and 0 bases from J, the gap between germline ends came to 6 bases. The CDR3 runs to 14 residues. CDR3 loop: CASSLGLMNTEAFF. The CDR3 DNA sequence: TGCGCCAGCAGCTTGGGTTTAATGAACACTGAAGCTTTCTTT. Full variable domain (rest looked up from reference TRBV5-1 and TRBJ1-1): KAGVTQTPRYLIKTRGQQVTLSCSPISGHRSVSWYQQTPGQGLQFLFEYFSETQRNKGNFPGRFSGRQFSNSRSEMNVSTLELGDSALYLCASSLGLMNTEAFFGQGTRLTVV.

The CDR3 here is CASSLVVGGGSSYEQYF. For the CDR3, the DNA is TGTGCCAGCAGCTTAGTGGTTGGCGGGGGGAGCTCCTACGAGCAGTACTTC. This chain joins TRBV13 and TRBJ2-7, with 8 bases matching TRBD2. CDR1 and CDR2 from the germline V gene are PRHDT and FYEKMQ (reference sequence). Trimming cost V 1 base and J 0 bases; bases outside gene matches: 8. This CDR3 region has 17 residues.

V is TRBV6-5 and J is TRBJ2-1; maybe TRBD1 (5 bases). Germline V gene lookup returns CDR1 MNHEY and CDR2 SVGAGI. The V and J ends lost 7 bases and 3 bases respectively, with 16 bases between them. The CDR3 totals 15 residues. For the CDR3, the DNA is TGTGCCAGCATGGAGACAGCAAGACTCTACAATGAGCAGTTCTTC. This encodes CASMETARLYNEQFF.

The chain recombines TRBV20-1 with TRBJ2-5; the D gene is possibly TRBD2 (5 bases). The CDR3 is 10 residues long. Germline loops: CDR1 DFQATT, CDR2 SNEGSKA (reference sequence). V shed 6 bases and J shed 5 bases, with 7 bases lying between them. CDR3 protein: CSARRETQYF. The CDR3 coding sequence is TGCAGTGCCCGGAGGGAGACCCAGTACTTC.

This chain uses TRBV4-1 with TRBJ1-2; a weak D match, TRBD1 (6 bases). The CDR3 has 15 amino acids. V lost 4 bases and J lost 6, with 18 bases in between. CDR1 and CDR2 (germline): MGHRA, YSYEKL. The CDR3 spells CASSLEQGIANGYTF. The CDR3 DNA reads as TGCGCCAGCAGCCTGGAGCAGGGGATAGCGAATGGCTACACCTTC.

The gene calls are TRBV2 and TRBJ2-7; 11 nucleotides match TRBD2. CDR1 is SNHLY and CDR2 is FYNNEI in the germline V gene. J was trimmed by 0 bases and V by 3 bases; bases with no gene match: 4. The CDR3 runs 16 residues. DNA for the CDR3: TGTGCCAGCAGTGATAGCGGGAGGGTACGCTCCTACGAGCAGTACTTC. It specifies CASSDSGRVRSYEQYF.

This clone was picked up one time. The chain is built from TRBV5-1 and TRBJ2-3; D possibly corresponds to TRBD2 (5 bases). The CDR3 is 14 residues long. Germline V gene sequence: CDR1 SGHRS, CDR2 YFSETQ. The V end lost 0 bases, the J end lost 4 bases, and 9 bases lay between the germline ends. The CDR3 nucleotides read TGCGCCAGCAGCTTGGGCAGCGGACCAGATACGCAGTATTTT. Translation gives CASSLGSGPDTQYF. The full variable domain, rest sourced from reference TRBV5-1 and TRBJ2-3, is KAGVTQTPRYLIKTRGQQVTLSCSPISGHRSVSWYQQTPGQGLQFLFEYFSETQRNKGNFPGRFSGRQFSNSRSEMNVSTLELGDSALYLCASSLGSGPDTQYFGPGTRLTVL.

CDR3 nucleotides: TGTGCCAGCAGCCCGTGGGGCAGGGCGTTCTCGGCTTTCTTT. It codes for CASSPWGRAFSAFF. The V and J genes are TRBV5-4 and TRBJ1-1, with D possibly matching TRBD1 (5 bases). There are 14 residues in the CDR3. Trimming shortened V by 4 bases and J by 11 bases, and 21 bases separated the two germline ends. Germline values: CDR1 SGHNT, CDR2 YYREEE (reference sequence).

The genes are TRBV7-2 and TRBJ1-2; no reliable D call. The CDR3 totals 14 residues. Germline V gene lookup returns CDR1 SGHTA and CDR2 FQGNSA. Between the trimmed V and J ends, which lost 5 bases and 4 bases, there was a span of 14 bases. The CDR3 DNA reads TGTGCCAGCAGCCCCGCACGGCGGAGCTATGGCTACACCTTC. Its protein product is CASSPARRSYGYTF.

V and J are TRBV18 and TRBJ2-1; TRBD1 matches 7 bases. The CDR3 runs 15 residues. From germline, CDR1 is KGHSH and CDR2 LQKENI. V shed 5 bases and J 0 bases; nucleotides not matched to a gene: 4. CDR3: CASSVDRPSYNEQFF. DNA of the CDR3: TGTGCCAGCTCAGTGGACAGGCCCTCCTACAATGAGCAGTTCTTC. The whole variable domain, filled in from reference TRBV18 and TRBJ2-1, reads NAGVMQNPRHLVRRRGQEARLRCSPMKGHSHVYWYRQLPEEGLKFMVYLQKENIIDESGMPKERFSAEFPKEGPSILRIQQVVRGDSAAYFCASSVDRPSYNEQFFGPGTRLTVL.

The genes are TRBV9 and TRBJ2-5; 8 nucleotides agree with TRBD1. J was trimmed by 2 bases and V by 0 bases; bases with no gene match: 6. The CDR3 sequence is 16 residues long. Looked up from germline, CDR1 is SGDLS and CDR2 is YYNGEE. CDR3 residues: CASSVATGTGQETQYF. CDR3 nucleotide sequence: TGTGCCAGCAGCGTAGCGACGGGGACAGGACAAGAGACCCAGTACTTC.

This sequence joins TRBV11-2 and TRBJ1-3; possible D gene TRBD1, 6 bases. Deletions cut 1 base from V and 4 bases from J, with 14 bases between. CDR3 length equals 16 residues. The germline V gene encodes CDR1 SGHAT and CDR2 FQNNGV. DNA for the CDR3: TGTGCCAGCAGCTTAGCTAAGGGGGTGAAAGGAAACACCATATATTTT. This encodes CASSLAKGVKGNTIYF. Together with reference TRBV11-2 and TRBJ1-3, the CDR3 gives the full variable domain: EAGVAQSPRYKIIEKRQSVAFWCNPISGHATLYWYQQILGQGPKLLIQFQNNGVVDDSQLPKDRFSAERLKGVDSTLKIQPAKLEDSAVYLCASSLAKGVKGNTIYFGEGSWLTVV.

A single count supports this clone. This chain links TRBV4-1 with TRBJ2-5; unclear D gene. V was pared by 3 bases and J by 0 bases, with 5 bases between. CDR1 is MGHRA, CDR2 YSYEKL, per germline. This CDR3 has 13 residues. DNA for the CDR3: TGCGCCAGCAGCCATCCTAACCAAGAGACCCAGTACTTC. This encodes CASSHPNQETQYF.

The CDR3 sequence is CASRRDSSGNTIYF. The CDR3 bases are TGTGCCAGCAGGCGGGACAGCTCTGGAAACACCATATATTTT. V is TRBV9 and J is TRBJ1-3, with 7 bases lining up with TRBD1. Germline V gene lookup returns CDR1 SGDLS and CDR2 YYNGEE. The CDR3 spans 14 residues. Unmatched junction bases numbered 2, after V lost 5 bases and J lost 0 bases. Combining the CDR3 with reference TRBV9 and TRBJ1-3 gives the whole variable domain DSGVTQTPKHLITATGQRVTLRCSPRSGDLSVYWYQQSLDQGLQFLIQYYNGEERAKGNILERFSAQQFPDLHSELNLSSLELGDSALYFCASRRDSSGNTIYFGEGSWLTVV.

This chain uses TRBV11-2 with TRBJ2-7, with TRBD2 matching 16 bases. The V gene end was trimmed by 2 bases and the J gene end by 1 base; junction bases not matched to a gene: 8. The CDR3 is made up of 19 amino acids. CDR1 SGHAT and CDR2 FQNNGV come from the germline V gene. The CDR3 loop is CASSLYVGLAGGPSYEQYF. As DNA, the CDR3 is TGTGCCAGCAGCTTATATGTGGGACTAGCGGGGGGGCCGTCCTACGAGCAGTACTTC.

The CDR3 nucleotides are TGTGCCAGCAGCTTAGGACACGACAGCACTAATGAAAAACTGTTTTTT. This translates into CASSLGHDSTNEKLFF. V is TRBV7-9 and J is TRBJ1-4; perhaps TRBD1 as D (5 bases). The germline CDR1 and CDR2 sequences are SEHNR and FQNEAQ (reference sequence). This CDR3 contains 16 residues. Trimming shortened V by 1 base and J by 2 bases, and 11 bases separated the two germline ends. Complete variable domain (other parts from reference TRBV7-9 and TRBJ1-4): DTGVSQNPRHKITKRGQNVTFRCDPISEHNRLYWYRQTLGQGPEFLTYFQNEAQLEKSRLLSDRFSAERPKGSFSTLEIQRTEQGDSAMYLCASSLGHDSTNEKLFFGSGTQLSVL.

V usage is TRBV6-5 and J usage is TRBJ1-1, with 8 bases matching TRBD1. This CDR3 has 16 amino acids. The germline V gene encodes CDR1 MNHEY and CDR2 SVGAGI. V was clipped by 4 bases and J by 0 bases; unmatched bases: 7. The CDR3 bases are TGTGCCAGCAGTTTCGGACAGGGCCTAGTGAACACTGAAGCTTTCTTT. Protein: CASSFGQGLVNTEAFF.

For the CDR3, the DNA is TGCGCCAGCAGTGCCGGGACAGGGGGCATTGACACTGAAGCTTTCTTT. This codes for CASSAGTGGIDTEAFF. The genes are TRBV10-1 and TRBJ1-1, with 12 bases aligning to TRBD1. V trimming: 4 bases; J trimming: 3 bases; junction bases outside the gene matches: 6. Germline V gene lookup returns CDR1 WNHNN and CDR2 SYGVQD (reference sequence). CDR3 length equals 16 residues.

The chain combines TRBV5-1 with TRBJ1-1; 7 positions agree with TRBD1. This CDR3 has 15 residues. Germline CDR1 is SGHRS and CDR2 is YFSETQ. V gave up 2 bases and J gave up 2 bases; unmatched junction bases: 6. CDR3 sequence: CASSFRGQQNTEAFF. CDR3 DNA sequence: TGCGCCAGCAGCTTTCGGGGACAGCAAAACACTGAAGCTTTCTTT.

The CDR3 region has the DNA TGCGCCAGCACACAAGGGGCAGGGCGAGAGACCCAGTACTTC. Translated: CASTQGAGRETQYF. This rearrangement joins TRBV5-1 to TRBJ2-5, with D maybe TRBD1 (5 bases). V lost 6 bases and J 4 bases, leaving 16 bases between the germline ends. CDR1 and CDR2 from the germline V gene are SGHRS and YFSETQ. The CDR3 is 14 residues long. The full variable domain, completed using reference TRBV5-1 and TRBJ2-5, is KAGVTQTPRYLIKTRGQQVTLSCSPISGHRSVSWYQQTPGQGLQFLFEYFSETQRNKGNFPGRFSGRQFSNSRSEMNVSTLELGDSALYLCASTQGAGRETQYFGPGTRLLVL.